The 31 T cell receptor beta chains given below trace back to one sample, sequenced in a study of cytomegalovirus exposure and HLA in healthy donors. Using immunoSEQ multiplex PCR, the repertoire was profiled, and TCRdb retains in-frame clones only, with some absent. Of over 120,000 clones listed, roughly nine tenths were seen once; the top ten hold about 10%. Sequencing input: PBMCs. The receptors stem from a woman under 30 in good health and CMV-seropositive.

V gene TRBV28 combines with J gene TRBJ2-7, with 8 bases identical to TRBD1. CDR3 length: 14 amino acids. The trim removed 6 bases at V and 2 bases at J, leaving 6 bases unmatched. Germline values: CDR1 MDHEN, CDR2 SYDVKM. The CDR3 DNA reads as TGTGCCAGCAGAGGGGGGACAGGACCCTACGAGCAGTACTTC. This encodes CASRGGTGPYEQYF.

By frequency in the sample, this clone is medium-sized. The chain has TRBV28 and TRBJ1-6; 8 nucleotides line up with TRBD1. The germline V gene has CDR1 MDHEN and CDR2 SYDVKM. This CDR3 is 15 amino acids long. Germline trimming cut 8 bases from V and 2 bases from J; bases unmatched to any gene: 5. The CDR3: CASFRGHAYNSPLHF. CDR3 sequence (DNA): TGTGCCAGCTTCAGGGGGCACGCCTATAATTCACCCCTCCACTTT.

This clone has a handful of counts. This chain uses TRBV6-5 with TRBJ2-4, with 10 bases identical to TRBD2. The CDR3 has 13 residues. Germline loops: CDR1 MNHEY, CDR2 SVGAGI. The junction had 2 bases not matched to a gene; V was cut back by 5 bases and J by 7 bases. This CDR3 reads CASSSGGANIQYF. The CDR3 DNA is TGTGCCAGCAGTAGCGGGGGGGCCAACATTCAGTACTTC.

Only one count was recorded for this clone. The V call is TRBV4-2, the J call TRBJ2-5, with TRBD2 matching 9 bases. V dropped 4 bases and J dropped 1; count of bases not matched to a gene: 4. CDR1 and CDR2 from the germline V gene are LGHNA and YNFKEQ. CDR3 length: 15 amino acids. DNA for the CDR3: TGTGCCAGCAGCCGAAGCGGGGGGACCCAAGAGACCCAGTACTTC. This codes for CASSRSGGTQETQYF.

This chain links TRBV7-3 with TRBJ2-3; 12 nucleotides agree with TRBD2. V lost 4 bases to trimming and J lost 0 bases; unmatched junction nucleotides: 2. The CDR3 has 16 amino acids. CDR1 SGHTA and CDR2 FQGTGA come from the germline V gene. This chain's CDR3 is CASSSLAGGSTDTQYF. CDR3 bases: TGTGCCAGCAGCTCTCTAGCGGGGGGGAGCACAGATACGCAGTATTTT.

The V call is TRBV5-1, the J call TRBJ1-2; D ambiguous. The CDR3 has 12 residues. Germline V gene data show CDR1 as SGHRS and CDR2 as YFSETQ. Between the trimmed V and J ends, which lost 4 bases and 8 bases, there was a span of 12 bases. CDR3 in DNA: TGCGCCAGCAGCCCTGTTGTCGGGGGCTACACCTTC. It is translated as CASSPVVGGYTF.

V is TRBV7-9 and J is TRBJ2-1, with D perhaps TRBD1 (5 bases). This CDR3 contains 14 residues. Germline V gives CDR1 SEHNR, CDR2 FQNEAQ (reference sequence). The ends were cut back, 5 bases at V and 5 bases at J, with 13 bases in the middle. Written as DNA, the CDR3 is TGTGCCAGCAGCCCCTCCCAGGGAAACAATGAGCAGTTCTTC. The encoded protein is CASSPSQGNNEQFF.

This clone showed up just once. The rearrangement uses TRBV7-6 and TRBJ2-2, with 11 nucleotides matching TRBD2. This CDR3 is built from 17 residues. Trimming removed 5 bases from V and 3 bases from J; junction bases left unmatched: 8. From germline, CDR1 is SGHVS and CDR2 FNYEAQ. This CDR3 reads CASSTDRSGGDTGELFF. In nucleotides, the CDR3 is TGTGCCAGCAGCACCGATCGTAGCGGGGGGGACACCGGGGAGCTGTTTTTT.

This rearrangement joins TRBV6-5 to TRBJ1-2, with D uncertain. Between the trimmed V and J ends, which lost 4 bases and 6 bases, there was a span of 3 bases. Germline-derived CDR1 and CDR2 are MNHEY and SVGAGI. The CDR3 is 10 residues long. The CDR3 bases are TGTGCCAGCAGTTCCAATGGCTACACCTTC. Amino acid sequence: CASSSNGYTF.

The DNA of the CDR3 is TGTGCCAGCAGCACCCGGACAGGCCCTAATTCACCCCTCCACTTT. Translating it yields CASSTRTGPNSPLHF. The chain has TRBV5-4 and TRBJ1-6; 7 bases fit TRBD1. Per germline, CDR1 SGHNT and CDR2 YYREEE (reference sequence). The CDR3 runs to 15 residues. J was trimmed by 6 bases and V by 4 bases; bases with no gene match: 7.

The chain is built from TRBV7-2 and TRBJ1-1; D is unclear. The CDR3 has 15 amino acids. Germline V gene data show CDR1 as SGHTA and CDR2 as FQGNSA. V shed 1 base and J shed 6 bases, with 15 bases lying between them. CDR3 region: CASSLGGGGYAEAFF. CDR3 DNA sequence: TGTGCCAGCAGCTTAGGGGGAGGAGGGTACGCTGAAGCTTTCTTT.

The rearrangement uses TRBV21-1 and TRBJ2-5; the table gives TRBD1 as D, unverified against the DNA. TRBV21-1 constitutes a pseudogene. The CDR3 runs to 15 residues. CDR3 region: CASSKLYRQQETQYF. In DNA form, the CDR3 reads TGTGCCAGCAGCAAGCTGTACAGGCAACAAGAGACCCAGTACTTC.

The table lists this clone with a count of one. The rearrangement uses TRBV7-2 and TRBJ2-7, with a tentative D call TRBD2 (6 bases). Trimming shortened V by 6 bases and J by 3 bases, and 9 bases separated the two germline ends. Per the germline V gene, CDR1 is SGHTA and CDR2 is FQGNSA. The CDR3 spans 12 residues. Here the CDR3 reads CASSPGLYEQYF. The CDR3 nucleotides read TGTGCCAGCAGTCCGGGACTCTACGAGCAGTACTTC.

V gene TRBV28 combines with J gene TRBJ2-7; possible D gene TRBD2, 6 bases. Germline CDR1 and CDR2: MDHEN and SYDVKM. The CDR3 runs to 13 residues. V gave up 3 bases and J gave up 6 bases, with 12 bases separating them. CDR3 coding DNA: TGTGCCAGCAGTTTTCCCGGGACTCTCGAGCAGTACTTC. It yields the protein CASSFPGTLEQYF.

J is TRBJ1-5 and V is TRBV19, with D perhaps matching TRBD1 (6 bases). Per germline, CDR1 LNHDA and CDR2 SQIVND (reference sequence). The CDR3 contains 16 residues. V was shortened by 0 bases and J by 3 bases, with 12 bases between the two germline ends. CDR3 protein: CASSIDWGGPNQPQHF. In nucleotides, the CDR3 is TGTGCCAGTAGTATAGATTGGGGGGGCCCCAATCAGCCCCAGCATTTT.

V is TRBV20-1 and J is TRBJ1-2; tentative D call: TRBD1 (6 bases). The CDR3 has 11 residues. Trimming shortened V by 4 bases and J by 8 bases, and 11 bases separated the two germline ends. Germline values: CDR1 DFQATT, CDR2 SNEGSKA (reference sequence). CDR3 in amino acids: CSAKQGGGYTF. CDR3 in DNA: TGCAGTGCTAAACAGGGCGGAGGCTACACCTTC.

V and J are TRBV9 and TRBJ1-6; 7 bases align to TRBD1. Trimming cost V 4 bases and J 0 bases; bases outside gene matches: 7. The CDR3 consists of 17 residues. Per germline, CDR1 SGDLS and CDR2 YYNGEE. CDR3 DNA sequence: TGTGCCAGCAGCCCCGGGACAGACAGCTCCTATAATTCACCCCTCCACTTT. This gives the protein CASSPGTDSSYNSPLHF.

The chain uses TRBV19 and TRBJ2-5; 7 bases line up with TRBD1. V gave up 7 bases and J gave up 5 bases; unmatched junction bases: 10. The CDR3 is made up of 14 amino acids. Germline assignment: CDR1 LNHDA and CDR2 SQIVND (reference sequence). Here the CDR3 DNA reads TGTGCCAGTAAGGACGACAGGGTCGACGAGACCCAGTACTTC. Its translation: CASKDDRVDETQYF.

The count of this clone is one. The V call is TRBV6-6, the J call TRBJ2-7; 10 bases align to TRBD1. Trimming at V came to 6 bases and at J to 5 bases, leaving 7 bases not matched to a gene. This CDR3 contains 14 residues. The germline gives CDR1 MNHNY, CDR2 SVGAGI (reference sequence). DNA of the CDR3: TGTGCCAGCAGCCGACAGGGGGCTGGGAACGAGCAGTACTTC. Protein product: CASSRQGAGNEQYF.

The chain joins TRBV19 to TRBJ2-5, with a possible D match to TRBD2 (5 bases). CDR3 length: 15 residues. V was trimmed by 6 bases and J by 5 bases, leaving 19 bases between them. The germline gives CDR1 LNHDA, CDR2 SQIVND (reference sequence). The chain's CDR3 is CASSILGGLGETQYF. CDR3 nucleotides: TGTGCCAGTAGCATACTGGGCGGGTTGGGGGAGACCCAGTACTTC. The full variable domain, in which reference TRBV19 and TRBJ2-5 provide the parts outside the CDR3, is DGGITQSPKYLFRKEGQNVTLSCEQNLNHDAMYWYRQDPGQGLRLIYYSQIVNDFQKGDIAEGYSVSREKKESFPLTVTSAQKNPTAFYLCASSILGGLGETQYFGPGTRLLVL.

This chain connects TRBV4-1 to TRBJ1-2; D is unclear. The V end lost 0 bases, the J end lost 8 bases, and 13 bases lay between the germline ends. Per the germline V gene, CDR1 is MGHRA and CDR2 is YSYEKL. The CDR3 loop spans 14 amino acids. CDR3 DNA sequence: TGCGCCAGCAGCCAAGACAACCCAGGTTGGGGCTACACCTTC. This sequence encodes CASSQDNPGWGYTF.

The chain carries TRBV7-6 and TRBJ2-7; TRBD1 aligns across 10 bases. Trimming cost V 5 bases and J 1 base; bases outside gene matches: 2. Germline V gene sequence: CDR1 SGHVS, CDR2 FNYEAQ. The CDR3 has 14 residues. The DNA for the CDR3 is TGTGCCAGCAGCGAGGGACAGGGGTCCTACGAGCAGTACTTC. Translating gives CASSEGQGSYEQYF. Based on the CDR3 plus reference TRBV7-6 and TRBJ2-7, the full variable domain is GAGVSQSPRYKVTKRGQDVALRCDPISGHVSLYWYRQALGQGPEFLTYFNYEAQQDKSGLPNDRFSAERPEGSISTLTIQRTEQRDSAMYRCASSEGQGSYEQYFGPGTRLTVT.

The chain combines TRBV12-2 with TRBJ1-6; TRBD1, as called in the table, went unchecked against the DNA. TRBV12-2 is noted as a pseudogene. This CDR3 comprises 17 residues. The CDR3 nucleotides read TGTGCAAGTCGCTTAGCGTTATACAGGGTTAGTAATTCACCCCTCCACTTT. It translates to CASRLALYRVSNSPLHF.

The genes are TRBV7-9 and TRBJ2-5, with TRBD1 identical over 8 bases. Germline V gene lookup returns CDR1 SEHNR and CDR2 FQNEAQ (reference sequence). This CDR3 is 13 amino acids long. The trim removed 5 bases at V and 5 bases at J, leaving 4 bases unmatched. The CDR3 DNA is TGTGCCAGCAGCGAGACAGGGGAGGAGACCCAGTACTTC. Protein: CASSETGEETQYF.

This clone has only one observation. The chain joins TRBV9 to TRBJ2-5; 8 nucleotides agree with TRBD1. Germline CDR1 SGDLS, CDR2 YYNGEE. The CDR3 has 16 residues. The trim removed 3 bases at V and 4 bases at J, leaving 11 bases unmatched. The CDR3 bases are TGTGCCAGCAGCGCCCGACAGGGGAGTTCTTCAGAGACCCAGTACTTC. Translation: CASSARQGSSSETQYF.

The chain is built from TRBV4-1 and TRBJ2-1, with a weak D call TRBD2 (6 bases). The CDR3 covers 16 residues. CDR1 is MGHRA, CDR2 YSYEKL, per germline. Trimming removed 1 base at V and 6 bases at J, with 16 bases between. Written as DNA, the CDR3 is TGCGCCAGCAGCCAAGTTAGCGGAGGAGGGTCCAATGAGCAGTTCTTC. Its protein is CASSQVSGGGSNEQFF.

The chain carries TRBV9 and TRBJ2-7; 12 nucleotides match TRBD2. V dropped 2 bases and J dropped 1; count of bases not matched to a gene: 13. Germline CDR1 SGDLS, CDR2 YYNGEE. The CDR3 has 19 amino acids. The CDR3 region has the DNA TGTGCCAGCAGCGTCGGTGGCCCGCGTACTAGCGGGGGGTCCTACGAGCAGTACTTC. Translating gives CASSVGGPRTSGGSYEQYF.

This chain joins TRBV30 and TRBJ2-1, with D perhaps TRBD1 (6 bases). Trimming took off 5 bases at V and 7 bases at J, with 12 bases between the two ends. This CDR3 has 12 residues. Germline CDR1 GTSNPN, CDR2 SVGIG (reference sequence). CDR3 sequence reads: CAWGGSKNEQFF. CDR3 nucleotides: TGTGCCTGGGGGGGCTCGAAGAATGAGCAGTTCTTC.

The V and J genes are TRBV2 and TRBJ2-7; TRBD1 agrees at 7 bases. After removal of 2 bases from V and 5 bases from J, the junction contained 6 bases not matched to a gene. Germline loops: CDR1 SNHLY, CDR2 FYNNEI. CDR3 size: 14 residues. As DNA, the CDR3 is TGTGCCAGCAGTGAACGACAGGGAAAGAACGAGCAGTACTTC. Translation: CASSERQGKNEQYF. The full variable domain, its missing parts supplied by reference TRBV2 and TRBJ2-7, is EPEVTQTPSHQVTQMGQEVILRCVPISNHLYFYWYRQILGQKVEFLVSFYNNEISEKSEIFDDQFSVERPDGSNFTLKIRSTKLEDSAMYFCASSERQGKNEQYFGPGTRLTVT.

This chain links TRBV4-3 with TRBJ2-7; 10 nucleotides align to TRBD1. The CDR3 contains 16 residues. The ends lost 0 bases at V and 6 bases at J; junction bases unmatched: 8. CDR1 and CDR2 (germline): LGHNA, YSLEER. CDR3 DNA: TGCGCCAGCAGCCAAGACTCGGGACAGGGGACCCTCGAGCAGTACTTC. It yields the protein CASSQDSGQGTLEQYF.

The J gene is TRBJ2-5, the V gene TRBV5-4; weak D call: TRBD1 (5 bases). Germline V gene data show CDR1 as SGHNT and CDR2 as YYREEE (reference sequence). The CDR3 covers 13 residues. Trimming stripped 2 bases from V and 4 bases from J, with 9 bases between. The CDR3 here is CASSFQGRETQYF. CDR3 nucleotides: TGTGCCAGCAGCTTTCAGGGTCGAGAGACCCAGTACTTC.